This T cell receptor (beta chain) originates from a study of blood T cell repertoires in COVID-19. At the level of the study: Acute-phase and convalescent COVID-19 samples originated in the United States, Italy and Spain. Sample material is recorded as cDNA or gDNA derived from T cells, B-cell-depleted T cells, or PBMCs.

Seattle participants joined during active infection and were tracked over time. In the original processing: Using reference gene primer amplification, nucleated cell counts were estimated. TCRdb's table, derived via immunoSEQ multiplex PCR, lists solely in-frame clones and lacks some. V and J calls and clone size are given by that table; D and trimming were obtained from the DNA. The sample holds more than 300,000 clones, 90% seen once. The sample taken for sequencing was peripheral blood. The TCR comes from a woman in her thirties or forties with COVID-19, enrolled during active disease.

For the CDR3, the DNA is TGTGCCAGCAGTCTTGGGACAGGGGTCGCGGGAGGTTCCTACGAGCAGTACTTC. This gives the protein CASSLGTGVAGGSYEQYF. This chain connects TRBV27 to TRBJ2-7; 10 bases map to TRBD1. Germline V gene sequence: CDR1 MNHEY, CDR2 SMNVEV (reference sequence). The V segment lost 5 bases and the J segment 1 base; nucleotides outside the gene matches: 14. The CDR3 totals 18 residues.